This T cell receptor beta chain is from a study of control samples from healthy donors and cancer patients (dated by TCRdb to 2020 to 2022). The library was generated by the immunoSEQ multiplex PCR assay. The source is immuneACCESS, and TCRdb retained only in-frame sequences with V and J called. Part of the clones is not carried over; for the studies checked, unresolved V genes explain less than half of this, and the remainder is unexplained. For this sample there are more than 85,000 clones; around nine tenths appear just once. In total, the top ten clones hold 3.7% of the sample. As concerns this clone: Its specific antigen is unknown. Per-nucleotide qualities are absent, and no much larger clonotype sits a single base away.

The germline V gene encodes CDR1 SGHRS and CDR2 YFSETQ. The V end loses 5 bases and the J end loses 1 base, and a stretch of 12 bases separates them. CDR3 length: 14 amino acids, cysteine to phenylalanine. Just CDR3 DNA is preserved here, 42 bases in frame from base 1. The V and J genes are TRBV5-1 and TRBJ1-1; the best D guess is TRBD1, with 5 bases matching. The sequencing input was PBMCs. This sequence originates from an older woman with lung cancer. The DNA sequence is TGCGCCAGCAGGGTCTGGGGCGGGAACACTGAAGCTTTCTTT. This encodes CASRVWGGNTEAFF.